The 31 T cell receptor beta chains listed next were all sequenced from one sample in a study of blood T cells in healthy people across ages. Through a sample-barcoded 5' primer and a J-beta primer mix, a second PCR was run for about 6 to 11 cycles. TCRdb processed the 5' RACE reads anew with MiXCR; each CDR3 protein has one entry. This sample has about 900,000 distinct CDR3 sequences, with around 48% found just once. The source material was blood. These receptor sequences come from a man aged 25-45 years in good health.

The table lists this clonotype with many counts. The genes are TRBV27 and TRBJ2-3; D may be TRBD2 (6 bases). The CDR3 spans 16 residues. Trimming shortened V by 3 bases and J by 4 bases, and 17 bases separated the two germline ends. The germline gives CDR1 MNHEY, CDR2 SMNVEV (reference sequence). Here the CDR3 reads CASSLEGFSSSDTQYF. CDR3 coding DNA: TGTGCCAGCAGTTTGGAGGGGTTCTCCTCCTCAGATACGCAGTATTTT.

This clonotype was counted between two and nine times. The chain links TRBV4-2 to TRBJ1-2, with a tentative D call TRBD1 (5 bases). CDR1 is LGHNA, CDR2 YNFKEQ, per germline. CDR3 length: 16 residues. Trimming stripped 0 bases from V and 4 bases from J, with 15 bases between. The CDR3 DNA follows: TGTGCCAGCAGCCAAGAGGCGCAGGGCCCCTCCTATGGCTACACCTTC. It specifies CASSQEAQGPSYGYTF.

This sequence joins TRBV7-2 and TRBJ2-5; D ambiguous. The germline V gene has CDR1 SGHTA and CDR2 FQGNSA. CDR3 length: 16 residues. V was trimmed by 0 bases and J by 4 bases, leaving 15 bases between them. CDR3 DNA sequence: TGTGCCAGCAGCTTAGCTGCAACCGGGTTGCGAGAGACCCAGTACTTC. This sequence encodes CASSLAATGLRETQYF.

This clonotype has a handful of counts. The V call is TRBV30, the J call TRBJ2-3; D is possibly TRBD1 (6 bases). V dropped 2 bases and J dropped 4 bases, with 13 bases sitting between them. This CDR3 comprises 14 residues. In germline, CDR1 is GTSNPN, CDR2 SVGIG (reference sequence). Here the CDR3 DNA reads TGTGCCTGGAGTTGGGGCGGACAGTCAGATACGCAGTATTTT. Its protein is CAWSWGGQSDTQYF.

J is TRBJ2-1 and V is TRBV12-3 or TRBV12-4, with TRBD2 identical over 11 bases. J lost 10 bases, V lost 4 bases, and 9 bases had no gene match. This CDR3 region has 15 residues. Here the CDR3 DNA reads TGTGCCAGCAGTTCAACCCTAGCGGGGGGTTACGAGCAGTTCTTC. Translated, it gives CASSSTLAGGYEQFF.

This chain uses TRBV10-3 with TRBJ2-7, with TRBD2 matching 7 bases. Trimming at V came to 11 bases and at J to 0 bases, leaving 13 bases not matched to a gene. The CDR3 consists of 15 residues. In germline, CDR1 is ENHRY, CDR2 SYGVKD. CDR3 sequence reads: CAVRAGVSSSYEQYF. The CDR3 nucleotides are TGTGCCGTTAGGGCGGGGGTCTCAAGCTCCTACGAGCAGTACTTC.

The CDR3 protein is CASSRPRTGPPYNEQFF. The CDR3 bases are TGTGCCAGCAGCCGACCCCGGACAGGCCCCCCCTACAATGAGCAGTTCTTC. The rearrangement joins TRBV14 to TRBJ2-1, with 7 bases fitting TRBD1. CDR3 size: 17 residues. Germline V gene lookup returns CDR1 SGHDN and CDR2 FVKESK. Trimming removed 4 bases from V and 2 bases from J; junction bases left unmatched: 11.

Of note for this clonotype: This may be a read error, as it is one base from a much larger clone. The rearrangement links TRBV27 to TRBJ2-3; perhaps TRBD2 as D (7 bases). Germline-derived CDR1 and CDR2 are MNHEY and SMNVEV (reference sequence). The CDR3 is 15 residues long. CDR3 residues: CASLPGGLGADTRYF. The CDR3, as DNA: TGTGCCAGCCTTCCGGGGGGCCTTGGAGCAGATACGCGGTATTTT.

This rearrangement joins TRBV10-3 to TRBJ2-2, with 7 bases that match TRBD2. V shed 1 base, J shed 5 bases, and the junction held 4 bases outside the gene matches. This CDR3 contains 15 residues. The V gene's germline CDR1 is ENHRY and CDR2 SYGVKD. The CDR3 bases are TGTGCCATCAGTGAGTGGCAGGGAGGGACCGGGGAGCTGTTTTTT. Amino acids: CAISEWQGGTGELFF.

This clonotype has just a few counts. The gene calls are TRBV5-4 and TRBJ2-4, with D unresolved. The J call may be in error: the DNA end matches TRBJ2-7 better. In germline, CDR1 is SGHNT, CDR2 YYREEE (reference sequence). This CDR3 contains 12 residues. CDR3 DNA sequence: TGTGCCAGCAGCTTGGAGCGATTCGAGCAGTACTTC. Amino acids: CASSLERFEQYF.

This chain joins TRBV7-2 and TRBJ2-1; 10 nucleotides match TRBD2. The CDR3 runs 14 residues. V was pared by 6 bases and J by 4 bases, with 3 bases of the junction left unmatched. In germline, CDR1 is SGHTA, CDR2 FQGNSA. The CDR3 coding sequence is TGTGCCAGCAGTACTAGCGGGGTATACAATGAGCAGTTCTTC. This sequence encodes CASSTSGVYNEQFF.

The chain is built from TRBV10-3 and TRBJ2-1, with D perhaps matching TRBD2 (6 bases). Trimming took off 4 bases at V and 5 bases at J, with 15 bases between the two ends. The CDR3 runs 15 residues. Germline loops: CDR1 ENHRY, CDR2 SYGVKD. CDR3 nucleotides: TGTGCCATCAGTGGCGGGGTCACCGTGGACAATGAGCAGTTCTTC. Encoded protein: CAISGGVTVDNEQFF.

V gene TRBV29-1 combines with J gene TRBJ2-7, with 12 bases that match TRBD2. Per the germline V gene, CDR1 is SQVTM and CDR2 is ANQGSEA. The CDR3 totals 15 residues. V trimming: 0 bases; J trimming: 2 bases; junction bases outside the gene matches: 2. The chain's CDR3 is CSVEDRTSGTYEQYF. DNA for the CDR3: TGCAGCGTTGAAGATAGGACTAGCGGGACCTACGAGCAGTACTTC.

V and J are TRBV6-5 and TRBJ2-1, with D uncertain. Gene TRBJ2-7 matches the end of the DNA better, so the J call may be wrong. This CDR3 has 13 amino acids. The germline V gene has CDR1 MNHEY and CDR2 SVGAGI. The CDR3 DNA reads TGTGCCAGCAGCCCCGGCTCCTACGATGAGCAGTACTTC. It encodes CASSPGSYDEQYF.

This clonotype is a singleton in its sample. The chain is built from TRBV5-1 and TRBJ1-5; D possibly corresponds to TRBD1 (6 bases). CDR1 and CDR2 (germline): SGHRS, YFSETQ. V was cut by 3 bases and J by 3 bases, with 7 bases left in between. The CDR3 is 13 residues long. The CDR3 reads CASSWDINQPQHF. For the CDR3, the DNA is TGCGCCAGCAGCTGGGACATCAATCAGCCCCAGCATTTT.

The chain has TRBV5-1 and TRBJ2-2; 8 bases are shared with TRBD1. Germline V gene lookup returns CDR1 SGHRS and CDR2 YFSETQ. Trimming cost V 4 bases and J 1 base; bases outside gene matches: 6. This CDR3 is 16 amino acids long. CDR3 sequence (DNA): TGCGCCAGCAGCCTAACAGGGGGAAAGAACACCGGGGAGCTGTTTTTT. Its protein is CASSLTGGKNTGELFF.

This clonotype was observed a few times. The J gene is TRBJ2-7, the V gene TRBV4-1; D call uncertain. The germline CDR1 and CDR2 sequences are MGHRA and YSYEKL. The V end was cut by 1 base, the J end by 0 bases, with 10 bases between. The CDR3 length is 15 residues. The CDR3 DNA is TGCGCCAGCAGCCAAGGCACATTCAGCTCCTACGAGCAGTACTTC. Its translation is CASSQGTFSSYEQYF.

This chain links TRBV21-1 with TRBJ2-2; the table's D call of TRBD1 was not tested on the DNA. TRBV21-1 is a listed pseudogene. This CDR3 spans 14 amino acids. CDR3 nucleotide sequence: TGTGCCAGCAGCAAGGGCCAGGACACCGGGGAGCTGTTTTTT. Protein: CASSKGQDTGELFF.

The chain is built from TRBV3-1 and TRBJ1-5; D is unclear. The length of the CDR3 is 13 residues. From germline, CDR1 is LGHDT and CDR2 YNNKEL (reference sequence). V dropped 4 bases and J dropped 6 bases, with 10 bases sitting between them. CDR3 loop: CASSRLGSQPQHF. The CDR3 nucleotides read TGTGCCAGCAGCCGACTGGGGTCTCAGCCCCAGCATTTT. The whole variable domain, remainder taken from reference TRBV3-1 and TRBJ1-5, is DTAVSQTPKYLVTQMGNDKSIKCEQNLGHDTMYWYKQDSKKFLKIMFSYNNKELIINETVPNRFSPKSPDKAHLNLHINSLELGDSAVYFCASSRLGSQPQHFGDGTRLSIL.

CDR3 protein: CASRSGDRAPYGYTF. DNA for the CDR3: TGTGCCAGCAGGTCCGGGGACAGGGCCCCCTATGGCTACACCTTC. The rearrangement links TRBV28 to TRBJ1-2; 9 bases agree with TRBD1. After removal of 6 bases from V and 4 bases from J, the junction contained 9 bases not matched to a gene. The CDR3 totals 15 residues. CDR1 is MDHEN, CDR2 SYDVKM, per germline.

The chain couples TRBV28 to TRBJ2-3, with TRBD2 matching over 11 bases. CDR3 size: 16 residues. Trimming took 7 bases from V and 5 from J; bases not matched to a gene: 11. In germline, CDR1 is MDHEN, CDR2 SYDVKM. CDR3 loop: CASTSFGTSGLDTQYF. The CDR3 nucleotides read TGTGCCAGCACCTCCTTCGGGACTAGCGGTTTAGATACGCAGTATTTT.

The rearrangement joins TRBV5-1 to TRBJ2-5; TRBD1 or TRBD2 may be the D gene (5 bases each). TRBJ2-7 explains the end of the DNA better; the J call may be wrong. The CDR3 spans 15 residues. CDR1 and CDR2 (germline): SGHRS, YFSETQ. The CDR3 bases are TGCGCCAGCAGCTTGGTAGGGACCCTAAAAGACGAGCAGTACTTC. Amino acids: CASSLVGTLKDEQYF.

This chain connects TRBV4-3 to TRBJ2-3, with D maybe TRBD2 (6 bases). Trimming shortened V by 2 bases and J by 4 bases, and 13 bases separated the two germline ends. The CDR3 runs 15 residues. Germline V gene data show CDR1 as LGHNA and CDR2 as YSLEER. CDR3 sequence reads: CASSQWGTSSDTQYF. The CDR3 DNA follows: TGCGCCAGCAGCCAATGGGGGACTTCGTCAGATACGCAGTATTTT.

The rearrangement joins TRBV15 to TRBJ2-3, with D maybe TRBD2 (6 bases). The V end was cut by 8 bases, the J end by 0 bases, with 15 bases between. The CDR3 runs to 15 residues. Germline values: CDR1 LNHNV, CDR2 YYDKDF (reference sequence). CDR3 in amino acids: CATLMGGRSTDTQYF. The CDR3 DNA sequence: TGTGCCACCCTGATGGGGGGACGAAGCACAGATACGCAGTATTTT.

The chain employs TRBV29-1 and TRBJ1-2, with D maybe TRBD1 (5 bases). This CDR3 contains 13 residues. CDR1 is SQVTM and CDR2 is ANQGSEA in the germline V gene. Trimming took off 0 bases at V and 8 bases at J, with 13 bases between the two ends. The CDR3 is CSVEDRELRGYTF. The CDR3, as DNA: TGCAGCGTTGAAGACAGGGAGTTGCGGGGCTACACCTTC.

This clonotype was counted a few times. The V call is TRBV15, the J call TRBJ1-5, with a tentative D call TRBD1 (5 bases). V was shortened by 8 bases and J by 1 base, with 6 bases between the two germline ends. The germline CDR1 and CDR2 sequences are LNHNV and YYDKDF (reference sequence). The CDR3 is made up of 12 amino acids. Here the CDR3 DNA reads TGTGCCACCCGACAGAGCAATCAGCCCCAGCATTTT. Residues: CATRQSNQPQHF.

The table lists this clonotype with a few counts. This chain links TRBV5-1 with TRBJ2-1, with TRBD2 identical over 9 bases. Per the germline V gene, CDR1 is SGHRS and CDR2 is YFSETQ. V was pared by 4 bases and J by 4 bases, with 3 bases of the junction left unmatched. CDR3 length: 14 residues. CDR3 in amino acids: CASSGGGAYNEQFF. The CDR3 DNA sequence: TGCGCCAGCAGCGGCGGGGGGGCTTACAATGAGCAGTTCTTC.

CDR3 in amino acids: CASSRGTSLMRETQYF. DNA of the CDR3: TGTGCCAGCAGCCGTGGGACTAGCCTCATGAGGGAGACCCAGTACTTC. This chain uses TRBV12-3 or TRBV12-4 with TRBJ2-5, with 9 bases that match TRBD2. The CDR3 contains 16 residues. J gave up 5 bases and V 6 bases, and 13 bases lay outside the gene matches.

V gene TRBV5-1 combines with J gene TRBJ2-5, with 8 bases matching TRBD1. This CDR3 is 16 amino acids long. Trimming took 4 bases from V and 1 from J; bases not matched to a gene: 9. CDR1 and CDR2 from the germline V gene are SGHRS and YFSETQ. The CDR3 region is CASSLRQGLVQETQYF. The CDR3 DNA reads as TGCGCCAGCAGCCTGAGACAGGGGCTCGTCCAAGAGACCCAGTACTTC.

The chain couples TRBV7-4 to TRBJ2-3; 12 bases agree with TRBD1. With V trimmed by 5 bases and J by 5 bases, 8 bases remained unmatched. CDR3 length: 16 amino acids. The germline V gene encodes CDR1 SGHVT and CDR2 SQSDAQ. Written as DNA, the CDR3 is TGTGCCAGCAGCCCGAGGGACAGGGGGCTGGTAGATACGCAGTATTTT. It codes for CASSPRDRGLVDTQYF.

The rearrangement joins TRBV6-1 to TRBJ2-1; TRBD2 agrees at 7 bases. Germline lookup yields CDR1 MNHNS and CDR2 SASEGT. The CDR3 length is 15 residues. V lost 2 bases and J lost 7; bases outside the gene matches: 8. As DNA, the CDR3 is TGTGCCAGCAGTGAATGGCGGGGGACGAAAAATGAGCAGTTCTTC. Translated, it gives CASSEWRGTKNEQFF.